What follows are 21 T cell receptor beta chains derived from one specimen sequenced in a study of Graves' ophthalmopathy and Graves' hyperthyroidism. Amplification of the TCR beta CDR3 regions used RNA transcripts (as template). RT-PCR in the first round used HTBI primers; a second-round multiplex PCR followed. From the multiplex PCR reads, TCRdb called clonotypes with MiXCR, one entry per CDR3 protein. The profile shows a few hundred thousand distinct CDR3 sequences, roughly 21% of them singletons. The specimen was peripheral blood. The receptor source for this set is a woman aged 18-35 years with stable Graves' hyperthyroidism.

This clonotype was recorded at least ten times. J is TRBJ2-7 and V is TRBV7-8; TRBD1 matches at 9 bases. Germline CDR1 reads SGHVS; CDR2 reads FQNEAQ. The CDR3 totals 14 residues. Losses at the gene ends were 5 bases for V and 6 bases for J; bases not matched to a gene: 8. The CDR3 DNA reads TGTGCCAGCAGCGTTAACAGGGGGCGTCTCGAGCAGTACTTC. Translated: CASSVNRGRLEQYF.

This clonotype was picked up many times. CDR3 bases: TGTGCCAGCAGTTACTCGAGGAGCACCGGGGAGCTGTTTTTT. Its protein is CASSYSRSTGELFF. The chain links TRBV6-2 or TRBV6-3 to TRBJ2-2; no reliable D call. Looked up from germline, CDR1 is MNHEY and CDR2 is SVGEGT. Trimming left V 0 bases short and J 4 bases short, with 6 bases between. The CDR3 has 14 amino acids.

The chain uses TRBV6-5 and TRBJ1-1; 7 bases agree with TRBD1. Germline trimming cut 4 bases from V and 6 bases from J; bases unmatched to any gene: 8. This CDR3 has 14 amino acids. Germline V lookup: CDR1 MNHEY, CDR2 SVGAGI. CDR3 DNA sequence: TGTGCCAGCAGTTTCCGACAGGGTTACGCTGAAGCTTTCTTT. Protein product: CASSFRQGYAEAFF.

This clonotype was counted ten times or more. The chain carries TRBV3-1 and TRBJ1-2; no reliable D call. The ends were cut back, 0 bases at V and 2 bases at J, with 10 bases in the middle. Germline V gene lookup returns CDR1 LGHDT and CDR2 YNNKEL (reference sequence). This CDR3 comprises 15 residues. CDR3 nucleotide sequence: TGTGCCAGCAGCCAAGAATCAGCTACGAACTATGGCTACACCTTC. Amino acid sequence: CASSQESATNYGYTF.

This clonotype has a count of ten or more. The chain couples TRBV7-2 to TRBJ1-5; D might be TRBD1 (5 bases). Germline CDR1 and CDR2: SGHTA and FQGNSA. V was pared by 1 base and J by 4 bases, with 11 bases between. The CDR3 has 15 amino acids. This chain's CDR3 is CASSLVGPANQPQHF. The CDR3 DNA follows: TGTGCCAGCAGCTTAGTGGGGCCTGCTAATCAGCCCCAGCATTTT. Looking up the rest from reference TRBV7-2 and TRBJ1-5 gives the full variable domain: GAGVSQSPSNKVTEKGKDVELRCDPISGHTALYWYRQSLGQGLEFLIYFQGNSAPDKSGLPSDRFSAERTGGSVSTLTIQRTQQEDSAVYLCASSLVGPANQPQHFGDGTRLSIL.

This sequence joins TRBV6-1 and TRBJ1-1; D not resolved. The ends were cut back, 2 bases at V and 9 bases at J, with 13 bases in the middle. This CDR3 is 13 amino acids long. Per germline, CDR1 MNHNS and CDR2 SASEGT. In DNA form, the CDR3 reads TGTGCCAGCAGTGAATTCGAGTCTACTAAAGCTTTCTTT. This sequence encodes CASSEFESTKAFF.

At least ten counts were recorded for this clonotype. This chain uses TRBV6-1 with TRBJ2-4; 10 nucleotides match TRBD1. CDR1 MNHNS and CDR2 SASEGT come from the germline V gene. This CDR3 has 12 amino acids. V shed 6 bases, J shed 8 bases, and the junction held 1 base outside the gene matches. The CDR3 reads CASRDRGDIQYF. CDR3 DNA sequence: TGTGCCAGCAGGGACAGGGGGGACATTCAGTACTTC.

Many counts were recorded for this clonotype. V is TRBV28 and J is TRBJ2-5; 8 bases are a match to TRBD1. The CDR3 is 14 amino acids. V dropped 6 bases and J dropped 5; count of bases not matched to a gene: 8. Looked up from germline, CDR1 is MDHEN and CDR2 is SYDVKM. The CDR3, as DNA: TGTGCCAGCAGGCCGTCGACAGGGGAGGAGACCCAGTACTTC. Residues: CASRPSTGEETQYF. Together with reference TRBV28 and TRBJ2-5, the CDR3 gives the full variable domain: DVKVTQSSRYLVKRTGEKVFLECVQDMDHENMFWYRQDPGLGLRLIYFSYDVKMKEKGDIPEGYSVSREKKERFSLILESASTNQTSMYLCASRPSTGEETQYFGPGTRLLVL.

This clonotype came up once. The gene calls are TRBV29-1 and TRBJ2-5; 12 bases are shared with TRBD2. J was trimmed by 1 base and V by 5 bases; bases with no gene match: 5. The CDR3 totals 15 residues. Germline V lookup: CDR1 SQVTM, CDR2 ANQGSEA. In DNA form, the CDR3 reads TGCAGCGTTACGACTAGCGGGGGTCCCCAAGAGACCCAGTACTTC. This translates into CSVTTSGGPQETQYF.

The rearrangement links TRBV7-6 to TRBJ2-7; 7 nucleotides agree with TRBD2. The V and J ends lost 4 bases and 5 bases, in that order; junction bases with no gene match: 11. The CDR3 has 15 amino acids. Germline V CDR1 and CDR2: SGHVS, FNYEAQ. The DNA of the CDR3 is TGTGCCAGCAGCTGGGGGAGGGCGGTAGTCCACGAGCAGTACTTC. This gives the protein CASSWGRAVVHEQYF.

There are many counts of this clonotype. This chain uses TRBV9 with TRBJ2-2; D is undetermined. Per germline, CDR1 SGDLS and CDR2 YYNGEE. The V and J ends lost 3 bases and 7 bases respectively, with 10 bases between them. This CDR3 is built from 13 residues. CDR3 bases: TGTGCCAGCAGCGGACTTGTGGGCGGGGAGCTGTTTTTT. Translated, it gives CASSGLVGGELFF. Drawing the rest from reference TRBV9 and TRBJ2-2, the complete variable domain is DSGVTQTPKHLITATGQRVTLRCSPRSGDLSVYWYQQSLDQGLQFLIQYYNGEERAKGNILERFSAQQFPDLHSELNLSSLELGDSALYFCASSGLVGGELFFGEGSRLTVL.

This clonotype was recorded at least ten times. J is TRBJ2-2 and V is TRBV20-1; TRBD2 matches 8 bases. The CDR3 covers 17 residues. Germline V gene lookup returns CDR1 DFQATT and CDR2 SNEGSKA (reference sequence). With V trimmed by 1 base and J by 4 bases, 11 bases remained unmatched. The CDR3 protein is CSARGVREDDSTGELFF. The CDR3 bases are TGCAGTGCTAGAGGAGTGCGGGAGGACGATAGCACCGGGGAGCTGTTTTTT.

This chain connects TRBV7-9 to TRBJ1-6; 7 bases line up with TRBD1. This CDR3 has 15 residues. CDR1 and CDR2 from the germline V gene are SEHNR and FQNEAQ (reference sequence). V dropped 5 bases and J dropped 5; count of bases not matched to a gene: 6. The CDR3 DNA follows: TGTGCCAGCAGCCAGGAGGGACAGAATAATTCACCCCTCCACTTT. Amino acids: CASSQEGQNNSPLHF.

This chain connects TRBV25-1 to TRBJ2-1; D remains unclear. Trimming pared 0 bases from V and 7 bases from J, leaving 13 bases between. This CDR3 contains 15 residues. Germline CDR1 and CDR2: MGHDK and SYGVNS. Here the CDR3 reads CASSEYRRATNEQFF. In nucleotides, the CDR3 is TGTGCCAGCAGTGAATATCGGCGCGCTACGAATGAGCAGTTCTTC.

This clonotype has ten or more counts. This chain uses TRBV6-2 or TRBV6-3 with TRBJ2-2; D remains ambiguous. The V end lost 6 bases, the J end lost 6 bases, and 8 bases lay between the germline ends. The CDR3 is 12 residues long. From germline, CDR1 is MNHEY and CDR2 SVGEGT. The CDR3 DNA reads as TGTGCCAGCAGATCTCTGGCCGGGGAGCTGTTTTTT. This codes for CASRSLAGELFF.

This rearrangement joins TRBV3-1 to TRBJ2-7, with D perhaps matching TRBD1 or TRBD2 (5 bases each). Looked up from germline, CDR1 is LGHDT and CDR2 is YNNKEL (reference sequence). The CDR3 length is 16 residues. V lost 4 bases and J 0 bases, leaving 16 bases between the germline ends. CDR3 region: CASSPLPGRASYEQYF. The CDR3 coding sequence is TGTGCCAGCAGCCCGCTCCCGGGGCGCGCCTCCTACGAGCAGTACTTC.

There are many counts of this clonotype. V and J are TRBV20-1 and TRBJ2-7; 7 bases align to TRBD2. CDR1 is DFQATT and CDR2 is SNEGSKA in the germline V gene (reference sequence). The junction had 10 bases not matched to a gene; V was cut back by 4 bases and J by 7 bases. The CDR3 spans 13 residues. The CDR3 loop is CSAKAGPPAEQYF. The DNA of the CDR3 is TGCAGTGCTAAAGCGGGGCCTCCCGCGGAGCAGTACTTC.

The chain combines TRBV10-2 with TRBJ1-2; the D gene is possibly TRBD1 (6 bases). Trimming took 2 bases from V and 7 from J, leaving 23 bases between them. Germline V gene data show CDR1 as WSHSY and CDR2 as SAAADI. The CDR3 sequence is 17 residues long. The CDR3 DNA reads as TGCGCCAGCAGTGAGCCACCGGGGGCCCCGAGGATGTGTGGCTACACCTTC. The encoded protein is CASSEPPGAPRMCGYTF.

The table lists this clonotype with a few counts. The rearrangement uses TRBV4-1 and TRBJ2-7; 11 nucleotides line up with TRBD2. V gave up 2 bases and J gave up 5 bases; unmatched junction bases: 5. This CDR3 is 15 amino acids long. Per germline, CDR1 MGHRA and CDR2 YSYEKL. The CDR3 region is CASSQPTSGAHEQYF. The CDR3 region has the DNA TGCGCCAGCAGCCAACCGACTAGCGGGGCCCACGAGCAGTACTTC.

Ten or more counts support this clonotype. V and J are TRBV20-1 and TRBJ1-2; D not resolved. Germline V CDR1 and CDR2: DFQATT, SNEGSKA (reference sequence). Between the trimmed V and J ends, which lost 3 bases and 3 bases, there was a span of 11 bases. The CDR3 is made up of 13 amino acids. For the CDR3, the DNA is TGCAGTGCTAGTGATCGCCGACACTATGGCTACACCTTC. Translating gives CSASDRRHYGYTF.

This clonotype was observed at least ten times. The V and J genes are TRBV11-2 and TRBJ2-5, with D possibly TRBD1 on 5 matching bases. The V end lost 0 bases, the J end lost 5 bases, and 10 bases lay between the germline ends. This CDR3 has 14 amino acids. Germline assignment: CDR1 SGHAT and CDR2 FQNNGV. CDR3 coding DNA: TGTGCCAGCAGCTTAGATAGGGGATCGGAGACCCAGTACTTC. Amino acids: CASSLDRGSETQYF.